This T cell receptor (beta chain) was obtained from a study of shared clonotypes between healthy human individuals. Data came from immunoSEQ multiplex PCR; TCRdb stores just in-frame clones and leaves some out. The table shows about 520,000 clones, with approximately 82% occurring only once. This clone appeared a single time. CDR1 and CDR2 from the germline V gene are SQVTM and ANQGSEA. The CDR3 spans 14 residues. V shed 6 bases and J shed 3 bases, with 17 bases lying between them. The rearrangement links TRBV29-1 to TRBJ1-2; a weak D match, TRBD1 (5 bases). Material for sequencing was PBMCs. The receptor comes from a woman between 35 and 50 years old in good health. Some clones in this sample may be carry-over from other donors' samples. The CDR3 DNA reads as TGCAGCGTGGGGGGTCCTAACCGGGACTATGGCTACACCTTC. Encoded protein: CSVGGPNRDYGYTF.